The 32 T cell receptor beta chains below come from one sample, sequenced in a study of shared clonotypes between healthy human individuals. TCRdb's table, derived via immunoSEQ multiplex PCR, lists solely in-frame clones and lacks some. The profile shows around 620,000 clones, roughly 95% of them singletons. CD8 cells regarded as naive lacked CD45RO, were positively chosen for CCR7, and omitted terminally differentiated effector memory CD45RA+ cells. Sample: naive CD8+ T cells sorted from blood. These receptors all stem from a young woman in good health.

In this sample, this clone turned up once. The V call is TRBV7-7, the J call TRBJ2-2, with D perhaps being TRBD1 or TRBD2 (5 bases each). The CDR3 is 18 residues long. The V end was cut by 5 bases, the J end by 0 bases, with 19 bases between. In germline, CDR1 is SSHAT, CDR2 FNYEAQ (reference sequence). CDR3 DNA: TGTGCCAGCAGCCGAGATAAATTTCAGGGAGCGAACACCGGGGAGCTGTTTTTT. Protein: CASSRDKFQGANTGELFF. The complete variable domain, with remaining parts taken from reference TRBV7-7 and TRBJ2-2, reads GAGVSQSPRYKVTKRGQDVTLRCDPISSHATLYWYQQALGQGPEFLTYFNYEAQPDKSGLPSDRFSAERPEGSISTLTIQRTEQRDSAMYRCASSRDKFQGANTGELFFGEGSRLTVL.

The chain employs TRBV27 and TRBJ2-2; TRBD2 is a possible D gene (6 bases). V was pared by 6 bases and J by 2 bases, with 16 bases between. Per the germline V gene, CDR1 is MNHEY and CDR2 is SMNVEV (reference sequence). The CDR3 has 16 amino acids. The CDR3 coding sequence is TGTGCCAGCAGCTACAGTGGGGGACTCAACACCGGGGAGCTGTTTTTT. Its translation: CASSYSGGLNTGELFF.

Comment on this clone: Other DNA sequences from this sample encode an identical CDR3 as well. This sequence joins TRBV5-4 and TRBJ2-1; D is unclear. The V gene's germline CDR1 is SGHNT and CDR2 YYREEE (reference sequence). Trimming removed 1 base at V and 10 bases at J, with 6 bases between. The CDR3 extends over 11 amino acids. CDR3 amino acids: CASSLLGEQFF. The CDR3 DNA sequence: TGTGCCAGCAGCTTGCTAGGCGAGCAGTTCTTC.

The V gene is TRBV28, the J gene TRBJ1-5, with TRBD1 as a possible D gene (6 bases). Trimming shortened V by 6 bases and J by 6 bases, and 18 bases separated the two germline ends. The CDR3 loop spans 15 amino acids. Germline V lookup: CDR1 MDHEN, CDR2 SYDVKM. The CDR3 DNA reads TGTGCCAGCAGGCGGGGACTAGGAGGGGGTCAGCCCCAGCATTTT. The encoded protein is CASRRGLGGGQPQHF. Filled out from reference TRBV28 and TRBJ1-5, the complete variable domain reads DVKVTQSSRYLVKRTGEKVFLECVQDMDHENMFWYRQDPGLGLRLIYFSYDVKMKEKGDIPEGYSVSREKKERFSLILESASTNQTSMYLCASRRGLGGGQPQHFGDGTRLSIL.

The chain joins TRBV21-1 to TRBJ2-3; no check of the table's D call, TRBD1, against the DNA was made. TRBV21-1 is recorded as a pseudogene. The CDR3 is 18 amino acids. This CDR3 is CASSKWRGLKDCQDTQYF. In DNA form, the CDR3 reads TGTGCCAGCAGCAAATGGAGGGGGCTGAAAGATTGTCAAGATACGCAGTATTTT.

The V gene is TRBV27, the J gene TRBJ2-7; 8 bases agree with TRBD1. Looked up from germline, CDR1 is MNHEY and CDR2 is SMNVEV (reference sequence). This CDR3 is 14 amino acids long. The V and J ends lost 5 bases and 7 bases, in that order; junction bases with no gene match: 10. The CDR3 DNA sequence: TGTGCCAGCAGTAGGGGGACAGGAGTATGGGAGCAGTACTTC. Amino acids: CASSRGTGVWEQYF.

The V gene is TRBV6-5, the J gene TRBJ1-2; 7 positions match TRBD1. Germline loops: CDR1 MNHEY, CDR2 SVGAGI. CDR3 length: 14 amino acids. Unmatched junction bases numbered 9, after V lost 6 bases and J lost 5 bases. The CDR3 bases are TGTGCCAGCAGGGTAACAGGGGCCGTTTATGGCTACACCTTC. Its translation: CASRVTGAVYGYTF.

The chain joins TRBV4-1 to TRBJ1-5, with D possibly being TRBD1 (5 bases). This CDR3 contains 15 residues. The germline V gene encodes CDR1 MGHRA and CDR2 YSYEKL. Trimming took 0 bases from V and 4 from J, leaving 10 bases between them. The CDR3, as DNA: TGCGCCAGCAGCCAAGATCGCGGGGCAAATCAGCCCCAGCATTTT. It encodes CASSQDRGANQPQHF.

The rearrangement links TRBV28 to TRBJ1-2, with TRBD1 matching 10 bases. Germline V gene sequence: CDR1 MDHEN, CDR2 SYDVKM. V shed 2 bases, J shed 3 bases, and the junction held 6 bases outside the gene matches. The CDR3 has 16 residues. CDR3 sequence (DNA): TGTGCCAGCAGTTTACTTGGGACAGGGGTTTACTATGGCTACACCTTC. Translated, it gives CASSLLGTGVYYGYTF.

This chain uses TRBV27 with TRBJ2-5; D might be TRBD1 or TRBD2, each matching 6 bases. Germline V lookup: CDR1 MNHEY, CDR2 SMNVEV (reference sequence). Trimming cost V 8 bases and J 9 bases, with 22 bases left between them. This CDR3 has 14 amino acids. The CDR3 DNA is TGTGCCAGCGGTTCCCCCGACAGGTGGAGGGCCCAGTACTTC. Its protein product is CASGSPDRWRAQYF.

The CDR3 protein is CASSHGPLTDTQYF. CDR3 nucleotide sequence: TGTGCCAGCAGCCATGGGCCCCTCACAGATACGCAGTATTTT. The J gene is TRBJ2-3, the V gene TRBV6-5, with unresolved D. The CDR3 is made up of 14 amino acids. Germline V gene sequence: CDR1 MNHEY, CDR2 SVGAGI. V was clipped by 6 bases and J by 2 bases, with 12 bases between them.

The chain recombines TRBV10-3 with TRBJ2-3, with TRBD2 matching 10 bases. The CDR3 extends over 19 amino acids. V was clipped by 2 bases and J by 4 bases; unmatched bases: 15. CDR1 is ENHRY, CDR2 SYGVKD, per germline. CDR3 amino acids: CAISEPVRSSGREADTQYF. The CDR3 bases are TGTGCCATCAGTGAGCCGGTGAGATCTAGCGGGAGAGAGGCAGATACGCAGTATTTT.

The table lists this clone with a count of one. The chain combines TRBV7-9 with TRBJ2-7; D is unresolved. CDR3 length: 14 residues. Germline V gene lookup returns CDR1 SEHNR and CDR2 FQNEAQ (reference sequence). The V end was cut by 2 bases, the J end by 3 bases, with 11 bases between. This chain's CDR3 is CASSLISSDYEQYF. The DNA for the CDR3 is TGTGCCAGCAGCTTAATATCCTCCGACTACGAGCAGTACTTC.

The rearrangement uses TRBV4-2 and TRBJ2-7; D might be TRBD1 (6 bases). Germline-derived CDR1 and CDR2 are LGHNA and YNFKEQ. V shed 0 bases and J shed 0 bases, with 15 bases lying between them. The CDR3 is 17 residues long. Here the CDR3 reads CASSQDGFGQTSYEQYF. CDR3 DNA sequence: TGTGCCAGCAGCCAAGATGGCTTCGGACAGACCTCCTACGAGCAGTACTTC.

The chain has TRBV28 and TRBJ2-1; the D is unclear. The germline V gene has CDR1 MDHEN and CDR2 SYDVKM. This CDR3 region has 15 residues. The germline V and J ends were trimmed by 5 bases and 0 bases, with 11 bases remaining between them. CDR3 nucleotides: TGTGCCAGCAGTACTACACCGAGCTCCTACAATGAGCAGTTCTTC. It translates to CASSTTPSSYNEQFF.

V usage is TRBV4-2 and J usage is TRBJ2-7; TRBD1 is a possible D gene (5 bases). CDR3 size: 14 residues. With 5 bases removed from V and 4 bases from J, the gap between germline ends came to 15 bases. The V gene's germline CDR1 is LGHNA and CDR2 YNFKEQ. The CDR3 nucleotides read TGTGCCAGCAGCTTGGCCGACAGCCTATACGAGCAGTACTTC. Amino acid sequence: CASSLADSLYEQYF.

As to this clone: The germline gene is not matched at one end of the junction; a read error may be the cause. V and J are TRBV5-8 and TRBJ2-7; D ambiguous. This CDR3 has 8 amino acids. CDR1 is SGHTS, CDR2 YDEGEE, per germline. The CDR3 sequence: CASSSPHF. The CDR3 coding sequence is TGTGCCAGCAGCTCCCCACACTTC.

The V and J genes are TRBV5-4 and TRBJ2-7; TRBD2 agrees at 10 bases. The germline CDR1 and CDR2 sequences are SGHNT and YYREEE (reference sequence). With V trimmed by 2 bases and J by 5 bases, 4 bases remained unmatched. The CDR3 loop spans 14 amino acids. CDR3 DNA sequence: TGTGCCAGCAGCTTTAGCGGGAGGCCTGACGAGCAGTACTTC. Its protein product is CASSFSGRPDEQYF.

V usage is TRBV27 and J usage is TRBJ2-3, with 10 positions matching TRBD2. The germline V gene encodes CDR1 MNHEY and CDR2 SMNVEV (reference sequence). V shed 2 bases and J 7 bases; nucleotides not matched to a gene: 6. CDR3 length equals 15 residues. The CDR3 loop is CASSLASGSGNTQYF. CDR3 sequence (DNA): TGTGCCAGCAGTTTAGCTAGCGGGAGCGGGAATACGCAGTATTTT.

The rearrangement links TRBV2 to TRBJ2-7, with 7 nucleotides matching TRBD2. In germline, CDR1 is SNHLY, CDR2 FYNNEI. The CDR3 sequence is 15 residues long. Trimming at V came to 3 bases and at J to 7 bases, leaving 12 bases not matched to a gene. In DNA form, the CDR3 reads TGTGCCAGCAGTGATTGGGTACGGGGAGCGGGGGAGCAGTACTTC. Encoded protein: CASSDWVRGAGEQYF.

The chain recombines TRBV7-9 with TRBJ2-3; TRBD2 aligns across 7 bases. Germline trimming cut 5 bases from V and 2 bases from J; bases unmatched to any gene: 13. This CDR3 has 17 residues. Germline V gene data show CDR1 as SEHNR and CDR2 as FQNEAQ (reference sequence). Written as DNA, the CDR3 is TGTGCCAGCAGCCCCGGCCCGGCTAGCGGAGACACAGATACGCAGTATTTT. Its protein is CASSPGPASGDTDTQYF.

This chain uses TRBV27 with TRBJ2-3; 7 bases align to TRBD1. CDR1 and CDR2 (germline): MNHEY, SMNVEV (reference sequence). With 2 bases clipped from V and 2 bases from J, the junction kept 7 bases outside the gene matches. CDR3 length: 16 amino acids. The CDR3 sequence: CASSLGDRVFTDTQYF. The DNA for the CDR3 is TGTGCCAGCAGTTTAGGGGACAGAGTCTTCACAGATACGCAGTATTTT.

The chain links TRBV28 to TRBJ1-2; 9 nucleotides agree with TRBD1. Germline V CDR1 and CDR2: MDHEN, SYDVKM. CDR3 length: 17 amino acids. With 10 bases clipped from V and 7 bases from J, the junction kept 22 bases outside the gene matches. Here the CDR3 DNA reads TGTGCCACGTCTATATCCCTCCCGGGACAGGGCGTTGGTGGCTACACCTTC. Amino acids: CATSISLPGQGVGGYTF.

This chain connects TRBV30 to TRBJ2-7; TRBD1 matches 9 bases. Germline V gene data show CDR1 as GTSNPN and CDR2 as SVGIG (reference sequence). The J segment lost 2 bases and the V segment lost 5 bases, leaving 7 bases of the junction unmatched. This CDR3 has 14 amino acids. The CDR3 nucleotides are TGTGCCTGGTCGCCCGGACAGGGGACCTACGAGCAGTACTTC. It encodes CAWSPGQGTYEQYF.

On this clone: This CDR3 is also generated by other DNA sequences in the sample. The rearrangement joins TRBV25-1 to TRBJ2-3, with D hard to call. CDR1 is MGHDK and CDR2 is SYGVNS in the germline V gene. Trimming shortened V by 4 bases and J by 6 bases, and 8 bases separated the two germline ends. This CDR3 region has 12 residues. This CDR3 is CASSVGWDTQYF. Here the CDR3 DNA reads TGTGCCAGCAGTGTGGGTTGGGATACGCAGTATTTT.

The gene calls are TRBV28 and TRBJ2-3; TRBD2 matches at 10 bases. The V and J ends lost 7 bases and 6 bases, in that order; junction bases with no gene match: 13. Germline values: CDR1 MDHEN, CDR2 SYDVKM. The CDR3 contains 16 residues. CDR3 bases: TGTGCCAGCACCCTCCGCCTAGCGGGAGATATGGATACGCAGTATTTT. This translates into CASTLRLAGDMDTQYF.

This chain uses TRBV10-3 with TRBJ2-2, with 7 bases that match TRBD1. V lost 8 bases and J lost 1; bases outside the gene matches: 4. The CDR3 runs to 14 residues. The germline V gene encodes CDR1 ENHRY and CDR2 SYGVKD. The CDR3 here is CAIQGDQNTGELFF. The CDR3, as DNA: TGTGCCATCCAGGGGGACCAGAACACCGGGGAGCTGTTTTTT.

The chain uses TRBV21-1 and TRBJ2-3; TRBD2 is the table's D call and was not checked against the DNA. TRBV21-1 is a recognized pseudogene. CDR3 size: 15 residues. CDR3 nucleotides: TGTGCCAGCAGCAAAGCGAGGAGGGACACAGATACGCAGTATTTT. This sequence encodes CASSKARRDTDTQYF.

The J gene is TRBJ2-3, the V gene TRBV28; tentatively, D is TRBD2 (6 bases). This CDR3 is 17 amino acids long. The V gene's germline CDR1 is MDHEN and CDR2 SYDVKM. Trimming removed 3 bases from V and 2 bases from J, with 18 bases in between. The CDR3 DNA follows: TGTGCCAGCAGTTTTGTCCCCGACCGGCGGGACACAGATACGCAGTATTTT. Its translation is CASSFVPDRRDTDTQYF.

J is TRBJ1-1 and V is TRBV7-9; TRBD1 is a possible D gene (5 bases). Trimming pared 1 base from V and 11 bases from J, leaving 14 bases between. There are 13 residues in the CDR3. The germline V gene has CDR1 SEHNR and CDR2 FQNEAQ (reference sequence). Here the CDR3 DNA reads TGTGCCAGCAGCTTAGGCGGGGCGTGGTACGCTTTCTTT. This sequence encodes CASSLGGAWYAFF.

The chain employs TRBV27 and TRBJ2-1; no reliable D call. The CDR3 spans 13 residues. The V and J ends lost 5 bases and 0 bases respectively, with 5 bases between them. Germline V gives CDR1 MNHEY, CDR2 SMNVEV (reference sequence). The CDR3 region has the DNA TGTGCCAGCAGTATAGACTCCTACAATGAGCAGTTCTTC. Its protein is CASSIDSYNEQFF.

This rearrangement joins TRBV5-4 to TRBJ1-2, with no clear D. In germline, CDR1 is SGHNT, CDR2 YYREEE (reference sequence). Trimming removed 0 bases at V and 8 bases at J, with 17 bases between. The CDR3 extends over 15 amino acids. The CDR3 sequence: CASSLAQTSQQGYTF. CDR3 DNA sequence: TGTGCCAGCAGCTTGGCCCAGACGTCCCAGCAGGGCTACACCTTC.